The clone carrying this TCR beta chain was seen many times. No antigen is known for it. The data were taken from a study of T cells in Graves' hyperthyroidism and ophthalmopathy. TCR beta CDR3 regions were amplified from RNA transcripts. Researchers ran a first-round RT-PCR on the TCR CDR3 using the HTBI primer set. Each CDR3 protein gets one entry after TCRdb re-called the multiplex PCR reads with MiXCR. The data show approximately 700,000 distinct CDR3 sequences, with roughly 15% seen just once and about 8.4% held by the top ten. Study results and limitations: Most expanded thyroid clonotypes above 0.001 also appeared in blood.

This CDR3 comprises 17 residues. The germline CDR1 and CDR2 sequences are SGHTA and FQGNSA. Unmatched junction bases numbered 11, after V lost 5 bases and J lost 3 bases. Hyperthyroidism of Graves' type that showed no ophthalmopathy progression within 18 months was stable. Material: blood. The rearrangement joins TRBV7-2 to TRBJ2-5, with 11 bases lining up with TRBD2. The origin of this receptor is a man aged 18 to 35 with Graves' hyperthyroidism. In DNA form, the CDR3 reads TGTGCCAGCAGCAAACGGACTAGCGGGTTGTGGGAAGAGACCCAGTACTTC. It translates to CASSKRTSGLWEETQYF. Filled out from reference TRBV7-2 and TRBJ2-5, the complete variable domain reads GAGVSQSPSNKVTEKGKDVELRCDPISGHTALYWYRQSLGQGLEFLIYFQGNSAPDKSGLPSDRFSAERTGGSVSTLTIQRTQQEDSAVYLCASSKRTSGLWEETQYFGPGTRLLVL.